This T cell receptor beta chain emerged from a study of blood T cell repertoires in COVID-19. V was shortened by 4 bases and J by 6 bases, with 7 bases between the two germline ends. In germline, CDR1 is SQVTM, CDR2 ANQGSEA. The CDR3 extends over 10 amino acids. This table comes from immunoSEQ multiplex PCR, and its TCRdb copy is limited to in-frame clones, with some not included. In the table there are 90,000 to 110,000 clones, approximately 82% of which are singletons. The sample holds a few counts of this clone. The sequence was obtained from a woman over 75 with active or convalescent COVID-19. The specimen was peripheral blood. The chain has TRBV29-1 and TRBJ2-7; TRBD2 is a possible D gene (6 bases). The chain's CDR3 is CSVGAGEQYF. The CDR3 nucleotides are TGCAGCGTTGGAGCGGGCGAGCAGTACTTC.